The present T cell receptor (beta chain) was sequenced within a study of blood T cell repertoires in COVID-19. Turning to the study itself: Both acute and convalescent COVID-19 samples were obtained from the United States, Italy and Spain.

Germline CDR1 SEHNR, CDR2 FQNEAQ (reference sequence). The CDR3 has 16 residues. V shed 8 bases, J shed 8 bases, and the junction held 17 bases outside the gene matches. TCRdb's copy holds only in-frame clones and misses some; the assay was immunoSEQ multiplex PCR. The sample carries some 260,000 clones, 88% recorded once. Material: peripheral blood. This chain connects TRBV7-9 to TRBJ1-4; TRBD1 matches 7 bases. This sequence originates from a human donor in a cohort sampled during active COVID-19. The CDR3 region is CASSTGVRGPGEKLFF. Here the CDR3 DNA reads TGTGCCAGCTCAACAGGGGTTAGGGGACCGGGGGAAAAACTGTTTTTT.